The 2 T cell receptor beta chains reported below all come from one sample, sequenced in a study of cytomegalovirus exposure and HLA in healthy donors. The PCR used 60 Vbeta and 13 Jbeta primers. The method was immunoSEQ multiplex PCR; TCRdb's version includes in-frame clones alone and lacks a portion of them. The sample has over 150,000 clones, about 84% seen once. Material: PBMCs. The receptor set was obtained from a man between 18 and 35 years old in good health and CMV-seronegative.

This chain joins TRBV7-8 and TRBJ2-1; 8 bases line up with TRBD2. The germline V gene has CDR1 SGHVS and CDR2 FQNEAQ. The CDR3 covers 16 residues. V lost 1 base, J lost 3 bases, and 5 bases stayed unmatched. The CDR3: CASSLESTSGYNEQFF. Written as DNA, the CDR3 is TGTGCCAGCAGCTTAGAATCCACTAGCGGCTACAATGAGCAGTTCTTC.

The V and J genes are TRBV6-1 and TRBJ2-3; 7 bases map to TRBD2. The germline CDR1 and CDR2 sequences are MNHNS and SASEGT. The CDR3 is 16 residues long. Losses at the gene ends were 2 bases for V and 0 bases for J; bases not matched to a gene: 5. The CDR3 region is CASSELAVFSTDTQYF. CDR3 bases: TGTGCCAGCAGTGAACTAGCGGTTTTTAGCACAGATACGCAGTATTTT.